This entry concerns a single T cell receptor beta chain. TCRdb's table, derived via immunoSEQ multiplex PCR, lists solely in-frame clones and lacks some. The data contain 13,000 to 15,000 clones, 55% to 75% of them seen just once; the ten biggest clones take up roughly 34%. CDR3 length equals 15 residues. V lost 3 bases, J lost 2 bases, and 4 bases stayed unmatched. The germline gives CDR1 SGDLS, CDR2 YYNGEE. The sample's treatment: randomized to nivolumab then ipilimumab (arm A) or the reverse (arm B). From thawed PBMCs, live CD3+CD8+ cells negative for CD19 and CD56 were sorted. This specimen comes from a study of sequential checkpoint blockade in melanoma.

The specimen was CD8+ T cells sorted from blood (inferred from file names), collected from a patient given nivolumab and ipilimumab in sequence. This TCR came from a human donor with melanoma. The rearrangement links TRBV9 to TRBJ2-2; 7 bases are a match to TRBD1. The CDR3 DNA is TGTGCCAGCAGCGCCACAGGGGCTAACACCGGGGAGCTGTTTTTT. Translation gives CASSATGANTGELFF. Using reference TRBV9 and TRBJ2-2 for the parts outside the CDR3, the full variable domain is DSGVTQTPKHLITATGQRVTLRCSPRSGDLSVYWYQQSLDQGLQFLIQYYNGEERAKGNILERFSAQQFPDLHSELNLSSLELGDSALYFCASSATGANTGELFFGEGSRLTVL.